Below, one TCR delta chain is given with its context. At one of its ends the junction is not consistent with the germline gene, which may arise from a read error. The CDR3 runs to 20 residues. Germline V lookup: CDR1 GEAIGNYY, CDR2 EKD. TCRdb reprocessed the RT-PCR reads using CATT. The sample has over a thousand delta-chain clones, over 15% seen once; the top ten hold approximately 30%. The data originate from a study of gamma-delta T cells after stem cell transplantation. This clonotype originated in a human donor. It is not recorded whose cells these are; they may come from a transplant donor. The chain links TRDV2 to TRDJ3; 11 bases fit TRDD3. Specimen: gamma-delta T cells. CDR3: CACDSLLGDTSSWDTRQMFF. CDR3 nucleotides: TGTGCCTGTGACTCACTTCTGGGGGATACCAGCTCCTGGGACACCCGCCAGATGTTTTTC.